The next 15 T cell receptor beta chains were all read from a single sample in a study of technical replicates of blood from a handful of donors. Using immunoSEQ multiplex PCR, the repertoire was profiled, and TCRdb retains in-frame clones only, with some absent. Of tens of thousands of clones detected, 75% to 95% appear once; the ten largest clones hold 0.37%. The sample was T cells isolated from PBMCs. These receptor sequences come from a human donor in good health. Some clones in this sample may be carry-over from other donors' samples.

The V call is TRBV30, the J call TRBJ1-1; TRBD1 is a possible D gene (5 bases). Trimming stripped 0 bases from V and 4 bases from J, with 12 bases between. Germline CDR1 GTSNPN, CDR2 SVGIG (reference sequence). The length of the CDR3 is 14 residues. The CDR3 coding sequence is TGTGCCTGGAGTGTTGGAGGGGCAGGCACTGAAGCTTTCTTT. This encodes CAWSVGGAGTEAFF.

V is TRBV5-8 and J is TRBJ2-5, with 11 bases that match TRBD2. Germline loops: CDR1 SGHTS, CDR2 YDEGEE. The CDR3 extends over 14 amino acids. Trimming at V came to 5 bases and at J to 7 bases, leaving 7 bases not matched to a gene. As DNA, the CDR3 is TGTGCCAGCAGTATTAGCGGGGGGGCCGCGACCCAGTACTTC. Encoded protein: CASSISGGAATQYF.

J is TRBJ2-7 and V is TRBV7-9; maybe TRBD2 (6 bases). The CDR3 covers 14 residues. V was shortened by 5 bases and J by 7 bases, with 18 bases between the two germline ends. Germline V gives CDR1 SEHNR, CDR2 FQNEAQ (reference sequence). The CDR3 reads CASSLPLGGEEQYF. In nucleotides, the CDR3 is TGTGCCAGCAGCCTGCCCCTGGGGGGTGAAGAGCAGTACTTC.

The chain joins TRBV28 to TRBJ2-3; D remains unclear. CDR3 size: 16 residues. V lost 4 bases to trimming and J lost 0 bases, with 14 bases between them. Germline V gene lookup returns CDR1 MDHEN and CDR2 SYDVKM. CDR3: CASSYRVFGSTDTQYF. In DNA form, the CDR3 reads TGTGCCAGCAGTTATCGGGTGTTTGGGAGCACAGATACGCAGTATTTT.

The chain employs TRBV18 and TRBJ2-5; 12 bases map to TRBD2. This CDR3 contains 18 residues. CDR1 KGHSH and CDR2 LQKENI come from the germline V gene. Trimming removed 3 bases from V and 4 bases from J; junction bases left unmatched: 12. The CDR3 reads CASSPPSGRAGNAETQYF. DNA of the CDR3: TGTGCCAGCTCACCCCCTAGCGGGAGGGCCGGGAATGCAGAGACCCAGTACTTC.

This clone was recorded once. V is TRBV15 and J is TRBJ1-2; 8 bases align to TRBD1. Germline CDR1 and CDR2: LNHNV and YYDKDF (reference sequence). This CDR3 is 14 amino acids long. V dropped 4 bases and J dropped 6; count of bases not matched to a gene: 7. CDR3 bases: TGTGCCACCAGCACGGACAGGGTTAAGGATGGCTACACCTTC. Residues: CATSTDRVKDGYTF.

V gene TRBV19 combines with J gene TRBJ2-2, with TRBD2 as a possible D gene (5 bases). Per germline, CDR1 LNHDA and CDR2 SQIVND (reference sequence). Trimming left V 3 bases short and J 6 bases short, with 20 bases between. The CDR3 is made up of 17 amino acids. CDR3: CASSIFVSVEAAGELFF. CDR3 nucleotides: TGTGCCAGTAGTATCTTTGTATCGGTGGAGGCGGCCGGGGAGCTGTTTTTT.

This chain links TRBV28 with TRBJ2-7; tentatively, D is TRBD1 (6 bases). The CDR3 spans 15 residues. CDR1 is MDHEN and CDR2 is SYDVKM in the germline V gene. Trimming removed 5 bases from V and 5 bases from J, with 19 bases in between. Here the CDR3 DNA reads TGTGCCAGCAGTATGGACAGACTACAACCCGACGAGCAGTACTTC. It translates to CASSMDRLQPDEQYF.

In its sample, this clone was seen once. The rearrangement uses TRBV11-3 and TRBJ1-1, with TRBD1 identical over 7 bases. Trimming took 3 bases from V and 5 from J; bases not matched to a gene: 6. Germline V CDR1 and CDR2: SGHNT, YENEEA. This CDR3 has 14 amino acids. The CDR3: CASSFQQGSTEAFF. The DNA of the CDR3 is TGTGCCAGCAGCTTCCAACAGGGGTCTACTGAAGCTTTCTTT.

The rearrangement links TRBV7-9 to TRBJ1-1, with D hard to call. Germline-derived CDR1 and CDR2 are SEHNR and FQNEAQ (reference sequence). The CDR3 covers 10 residues. Trimming cost V 6 bases and J 7 bases, with 6 bases left between them. The CDR3 DNA reads as TGTGCCAGCAGGGAGGGTGAAGCTTTCTTT. It translates to CASREGEAFF.

The rearrangement joins TRBV6-4 to TRBJ2-2; maybe TRBD2 (5 bases). The germline CDR1 and CDR2 sequences are MRHNA and SNTAGT. V was trimmed by 10 bases and J by 5 bases, leaving 17 bases between them. The CDR3 loop spans 14 amino acids. CDR3 DNA: TGTGCCACCCTACCGCCGCGGGCAACCGGGGAGCTGTTTTTT. Its protein is CATLPPRATGELFF.

The V and J genes are TRBV25-1 and TRBJ2-1; 11 bases are shared with TRBD2. CDR3 length: 18 amino acids. Losses at the gene ends were 2 bases for V and 8 bases for J; bases not matched to a gene: 14. The germline V gene encodes CDR1 MGHDK and CDR2 SYGVNS. CDR3 DNA sequence: TGTGCCAGCAGTGAACCTGGGATAGCGGGAGGGCGGGTCGATGAGCAGTTCTTC. It is translated as CASSEPGIAGGRVDEQFF.

There are a few counts of this clone. The rearrangement uses TRBV5-1 and TRBJ1-1; no clear D. CDR1 SGHRS and CDR2 YFSETQ come from the germline V gene. The V end was cut by 0 bases, the J end by 2 bases, with 8 bases between. The CDR3 has 14 amino acids. The CDR3: CASSLAGGNTEAFF. CDR3 in DNA: TGCGCCAGCAGCTTGGCCGGAGGTAACACTGAAGCTTTCTTT.

V and J are TRBV30 and TRBJ1-3; TRBD1 is a possible D gene (6 bases). In germline, CDR1 is GTSNPN, CDR2 SVGIG (reference sequence). The CDR3 is 13 residues long. The V and J ends lost 3 bases and 0 bases respectively, with 6 bases between them. The CDR3 protein is CAWRDSSGNTIYF. CDR3 bases: TGTGCCTGGAGGGACAGCTCTGGAAACACCATATATTTT. The full variable domain, in which reference TRBV30 and TRBJ1-3 provide the parts outside the CDR3, is SQTIHQWPATLVQPVGSPLSLECTVEGTSNPNLYWYRQAAGRGLQLLFYSVGIGQISSEVPQNLSASRPQDRQFILSSKKLLLSDSGFYLCAWRDSSGNTIYFGEGSWLTVV.

This clone has a single count. This CDR3 is CASSQADTQYF. CDR3 nucleotides: TGTGCCAGTAGTCAGGCAGATACGCAGTATTTT. The J gene is TRBJ2-3, the V gene TRBV19, with no clear D. V shed 5 bases and J shed 4 bases, with 4 bases lying between them. CDR1 is LNHDA, CDR2 SQIVND, per germline (reference sequence). The CDR3 spans 11 residues.